This T cell receptor beta chain was recorded in a study of blood T cell repertoires in COVID-19. Original handling: Cell counts per sample came from amplifying reference gene primers. Generated by immunoSEQ multiplex PCR, the TCRdb table keeps only in-frame clones and is missing some. The V and J calls and clone size come from that table; D and trimming were worked out from the DNA. The data contain a few hundred thousand clones, roughly nine tenths of them singletons. Two negative PCRs, clearance, or symptom resolution were required of recovered Cohort 3 donors. Trimming pared 2 bases from V and 3 bases from J, leaving 12 bases between. The CDR3 is 15 residues long. CDR1 is SGHVS, CDR2 FNYEAQ, per germline.

The receptor was derived from a young man who had recovered from COVID-19. V and J are TRBV7-6 and TRBJ2-3, with D tentatively TRBD2 (6 bases). The sequenced material came from PBMCs or T cells enriched from blood (not recorded which). For the CDR3, the DNA is TGTGCCAGCAGCTTAAGCTCGGGAGTTACAGATACGCAGTATTTT. It translates to CASSLSSGVTDTQYF.